The rows below give T cell receptor beta chains drawn from one sample of a study of T-cell memory formation after mild COVID-19. TCRdb analysed the 5' RACE reads with MiXCR anew, one entry per CDR3 protein. The data contain about 340,000 distinct CDR3 sequences, over 10% of them singletons. The sample comprised PBMCs or a T cell subset sorted from them (not recorded which). These receptors originate from a young man who had mild COVID-19 (a few samples of this study predate the infection). Cell type and time point are not known. The CDR3 runs from the conserved cysteine through the conserved F or W. Each record gives: D gene, J gene, CDR3 length, V gene, clone size, CDR3 protein, CDR3 DNA. The D gene is left open where the match is weak. Not every row has a clone size; where given, it reads once, few, many or a size class.

- | TRBJ1-6 | 17 | TRBV7-9 | few | CASSLARTTDPHSPLHF | TGTGCCAGCAGCTTAGCGCGGACGACAGACCCCCATTCACCCCTCCACTTT
- | TRBJ1-2 | 10 | TRBV7-9 | few | CASSLEEPHF | TGTGCCAGCAGCTTAGAGGAGCCCCACTTC
TRBD1 | TRBJ1-2 | 13 | TRBV7-9 | - | CASRSTGGYGYTF | TGTGCCAGCAGATCGACAGGGGGCTATGGCTACACCTTC
TRBD1 | TRBJ1-2 | 15 | TRBV27 | few | CASRPTGGAGYGYTF | TGTGCCAGCAGGCCGACAGGGGGCGCTGGCTATGGCTACACCTTC
- | TRBJ2-2 | 15 | TRBV11-2 | few | CASSLGVANTGELFF | TGTGCCAGCAGCTTAGGGGTGGCGAACACCGGGGAGCTGTTTTTT
- | TRBJ1-5 | 13 | TRBV12-3/TRBV12-4 | - | CASRGSGNQPQHF | TGTGCCAGCCGGGGGAGTGGCAATCAGCCCCAGCATTTT
- | TRBJ2-6 | 15 | TRBV6-2/TRBV6-3 | - | CASSPWEPKANVLTF | TGTGCCAGCAGTCCCTGGGAACCCAAGGCCAACGTCCTGACTTTC
- | TRBJ2-3 | 13 | TRBV7-9 | few | CASSWLLSDTQYF | TGTGCCAGCAGTTGGCTCCTGTCAGATACGCAGTATTTT
TRBD2 | TRBJ2-1 | 12 | TRBV4-3 | few | CASRPTSGEQLF | TGCGCCAGCAGACCGACTAGCGGTGAGCAGTTATTC
- | TRBJ2-3 | 13 | TRBV27 | few | CASARVGTDTQYF | TGTGCCAGCGCACGAGTCGGTACAGATACGCAGTATTTT
TRBD1 | TRBJ2-7 | 12 | TRBV6-2/TRBV6-3 | few | CASRDRGNEQYF | TGTGCCAGCAGGGACAGGGGCAACGAGCAGTACTTC
- | TRBJ2-3 | 15 | TRBV11-2 | - | CASSYWGDSTDTQYF | TGTGCCAGCAGCTACTGGGGGGATAGCACAGATACGCAGTATTTT
- | TRBJ2-7 | 14 | TRBV27 | - | CASRIGASSYEQYF | TGTGCCAGCCGAATCGGGGCGAGCTCCTACGAGCAGTACTTC
- | TRBJ1-5 | 13 | TRBV27 | many | CASVGASNQPQHF | TGTGCCAGCGTCGGGGCCAGCAATCAGCCCCAGCATTTT
TRBD1 | TRBJ2-3 | 15 | TRBV20-1 | - | CSARMAGGNTDTQYF | TGCAGTGCTAGAATGGCAGGGGGTAACACAGATACGCAGTATTTT
TRBD1 | TRBJ1-1 | 13 | TRBV7-9 | - | CASSRPGTGEAFF | TGTGCCAGCAGCCGCCCGGGGACAGGTGAAGCTTTCTTT
TRBD2 | TRBJ2-7 | 17 | TRBV7-4 | few | CASSSRLAGGRSYEQYF | TGTGCCAGCAGCTCCCGACTAGCGGGGGGCCGCTCCTACGAGCAGTACTTC
- | TRBJ2-3 | 14 | TRBV11-2 | many | CASSLATPRYTQYF | TGTGCCAGCAGCTTAGCGACCCCTCGATATACGCAGTATTTT
- | TRBJ2-7 | 18 | TRBV19 | few | CASSCKYDRKVIQREQYF | TGTGCCAGTAGTTGTAAGTACGATCGGAAGGTTATCCAAAGGGAGCAGTACTTC
TRBD1 | TRBJ1-2 | 15 | TRBV2 | - | CASSVGQGGSYGYTF | TGTGCCAGCAGTGTGGGACAGGGGGGAAGCTATGGCTACACCTTC
- | TRBJ2-2 | 16 | TRBV7-9 | - | CASNIRKLANTGELFF | TGTGCCAGCAACATAAGGAAACTCGCGAACACCGGGGAGCTGTTTTTT
- | TRBJ1-2 | 13 | TRBV5-6 | - | CASSLGRSWGYTF | TGTGCCAGCAGCTTGGGACGGTCGTGGGGCTACACCTTC
- | TRBJ1-1 | 13 | TRBV9 | - | CASSVAWNTEAFF | TGTGCCAGCAGCGTAGCTTGGAACACTGAAGCTTTCTTT
- | TRBJ1-2 | 15 | TRBV6-5 | - | CASSYSGGSRYGYTF | TGTGCCAGCAGTTACTCAGGAGGGAGTCGCTATGGCTACACCTTC
- | TRBJ2-5 | 13 | TRBV4-3 | many | CASSQSPRETQYF | TGCGCCAGCAGCCAGAGCCCGCGGGAGACCCAGTACTTC
- | TRBJ2-5 | 13 | TRBV7-9 | - | CASGPVSVETQYF | TGTGCCAGCGGGCCCGTCAGTGTTGAGACCCAGTACTTC
TRBD1 | TRBJ2-1 | 15 | TRBV7-9 | few | CASTPLTGPNNEQFF | TGTGCCAGCACCCCACTGACAGGGCCCAACAATGAGCAGTTCTTC
- | TRBJ2-2 | 14 | TRBV5-4 | few | CASRSTGATGELFF | TGTGCCAGCAGATCCACAGGAGCCACCGGGGAGCTGTTTTTT
TRBD1 | TRBJ1-1 | 12 | TRBV29-1 | few | CSAGTGLPEAFF | TGCAGCGCTGGGACAGGGCTTCCTGAAGCTTTCTTT
TRBD2 | TRBJ2-1 | 14 | TRBV27 | - | CASRPGGPDNEQFF | TGTGCCAGCAGACCGGGGGGGCCGGACAATGAGCAGTTCTTC
TRBD2 | TRBJ2-5 | 15 | TRBV9 | few | CASSVAGGTQETQYF | TGTGCCAGCAGCGTAGCGGGGGGGACTCAAGAGACCCAGTACTTC
- | TRBJ2-7 | 12 | TRBV5-1 | - | CASSSQGDEQYF | TGCGCCAGCAGCTCCCAAGGGGACGAGCAGTACTTC
- | TRBJ1-2 | 14 | TRBV2 | many | CASKDSPSNYGYTF | TGTGCCAGCAAGGACAGCCCGTCTAACTATGGCTACACCTTC
- | TRBJ2-7 | 14 | TRBV4-1 | - | CASSQERVTYEQYF | TGCGCCAGCAGCCAAGAACGGGTTACCTACGAGCAGTACTTC
TRBD2 | TRBJ2-3 | 17 | TRBV20-1 | - | CSARASGGTESTDTQYF | TGCAGTGCTAGAGCTAGCGGGGGGACCGAGAGCACAGATACGCAGTATTTT
- | TRBJ1-2 | 17 | TRBV5-1 | - | CASSLRGGLSSDYGYTF | TGCGCCAGCAGCTTGAGGGGCGGTCTCAGCAGCGATTATGGCTACACCTTC
TRBD1 | TRBJ2-3 | 13 | TRBV7-2 | many | CASSQGDTDTQYF | TGTGCCAGCAGCCAGGGGGACACAGATACGCAGTATTTT